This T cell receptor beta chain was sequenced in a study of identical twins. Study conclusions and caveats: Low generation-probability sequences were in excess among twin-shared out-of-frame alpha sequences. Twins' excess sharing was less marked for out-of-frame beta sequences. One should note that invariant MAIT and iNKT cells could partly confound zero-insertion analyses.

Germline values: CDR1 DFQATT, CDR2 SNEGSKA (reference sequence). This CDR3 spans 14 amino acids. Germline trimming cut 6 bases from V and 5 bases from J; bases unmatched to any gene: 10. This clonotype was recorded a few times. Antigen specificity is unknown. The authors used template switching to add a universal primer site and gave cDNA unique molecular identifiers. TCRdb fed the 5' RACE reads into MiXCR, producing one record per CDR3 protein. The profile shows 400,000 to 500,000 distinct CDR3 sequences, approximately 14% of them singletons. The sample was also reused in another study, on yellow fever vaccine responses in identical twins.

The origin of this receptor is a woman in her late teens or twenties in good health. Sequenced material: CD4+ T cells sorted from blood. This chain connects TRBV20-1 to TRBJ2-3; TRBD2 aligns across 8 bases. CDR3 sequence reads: CSADSGSMEDTQYF. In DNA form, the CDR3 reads TGCAGTGCGGACAGCGGGAGCATGGAAGATACGCAGTATTTT.